Listed here are 2 T cell receptor beta chains from one sample, sequenced in a study of blood T cells in healthy people across ages. Primers used in a second PCR of roughly 6 to 11 cycles were a sample-barcoded 5' primer and a J-beta primer mix. TCRdb itself ran the 5' RACE reads through MiXCR, one entry per CDR3 protein. Of about 830,000 distinct CDR3 sequences in the sample, roughly 60% were seen once. The sequenced material came from blood. These receptors were taken from a young man in good health.

This clonotype was seen more than once but under ten times. The V call is TRBV20-1, the J call TRBJ1-2, with D hard to call. Germline CDR1 DFQATT, CDR2 SNEGSKA (reference sequence). The CDR3 runs to 16 residues. The V end lost 0 bases, the J end lost 4 bases, and 18 bases lay between the germline ends. Here the CDR3 reads CSARDEIGRRGYGYTF. As DNA, the CDR3 is TGCAGTGCTAGAGATGAGATCGGGCGCCGGGGCTATGGCTACACCTTC.

The J gene is TRBJ1-4, the V gene TRBV11-2, with 8 bases lining up with TRBD1. There are 14 residues in the CDR3. CDR1 and CDR2 from the germline V gene are SGHAT and FQNNGV. With V trimmed by 1 base and J by 8 bases, 3 bases remained unmatched. The DNA for the CDR3 is TGTGCCAGCAGCTTAGTCAGGGGGCGAGAAAAACTGTTTTTT. As protein: CASSLVRGREKLFF. Full variable domain (rest looked up from reference TRBV11-2 and TRBJ1-4): EAGVAQSPRYKIIEKRQSVAFWCNPISGHATLYWYQQILGQGPKLLIQFQNNGVVDDSQLPKDRFSAERLKGVDSTLKIQPAKLEDSAVYLCASSLVRGREKLFFGSGTQLSVL.